Listed below are T cell receptor beta chains from one sample, sequenced in a study of cytomegalovirus exposure and HLA in healthy donors. The data were produced by immunoSEQ multiplex PCR, yet TCRdb's version contains in-frame clones alone and is incomplete. The profile shows over 150,000 clones, about 86% of them singletons. The sequenced sample was PBMCs. Receptor source: a man in his late teens or twenties in good health and CMV-seropositive. Each CDR3 is given without its conserved first and last residue. A D gene is named only where the DNA matches it firmly.

v_call d_call cdr3_aa
TRBV7-2 - ASSGILSYEQY
TRBV18 - ASSPTGLNMRYT
TRBV1 - TSSRLPGGAYEQY
TRBV29-1 - SVERARGQSNYGYT
TRBV19 - ASSPDSFEQY
TRBV18 - ASSPQGPRNSGANVLT
TRBV9 - ASSVEPSSYNEQF
TRBV11-2 - ASSSSSYEQY
TRBV4-3 - ASSQDPTARNTEAF
TRBV6-1 - GGSAGLANTGELF
TRBV5-1 TRBD2 ASSQQAGGLTDTQY
TRBV4-2 TRBD2 ATSGLAESYNEQF
TRBV7-6 TRBD1 ASSSHRGGNSPLH
TRBV14 TRBD1 ASSKGQGLNTEAF
TRBV6-5 - ASSYGRTATYEQY
TRBV5-4 - ASSPALGKLGGTDTQY
TRBV5-1 - ASSSLTNYEQY
TRBV5-5 - ASRTGVEYGYT
TRBV6-5 - ASSSRVRDEQY
TRBV28 TRBD2 ASSSPLVAGSSYEQY
TRBV6-6 - GASYSSGNTIY
TRBV7-2 - ASSPWEGSSYNSPLH
TRBV6-5 TRBD1 ASSSTGGSGNTIY
TRBV5-6 TRBD1 ASSPSPGTGPYGYT
TRBV7-9 - ASTLGDIQNTEAF
TRBV2 TRBD1 ATKTGTGNEKLF
TRBV7-2 - ASSPVADSNQPQH
TRBV9 TRBD2 ASSVRGEGTGELF
TRBV2 - ASNKRTGTDTQY
TRBV11-2 TRBD2 ASSGTSGGSGTDTQY